This entry is about one T cell receptor beta chain. Which antigen it targets is not known. This sample was included in a study of monozygotic twins with inflammatory bowel disease (dated by TCRdb to about 2019). In the study overall: The complete study included 30 or so monozygotic twin pairs: 19 IBD-discordant Danish pairs and nine German pairs, of which four were IBD-concordant and five were IBD-discordant. Each individual had, on average, about 151 000 unique TCRalpha sequences and 181 000 unique TCRbeta sequences available for analysis. The search for disease-associated traits relied mainly on comparing IBD patients with their genetically identical healthy co-twins within discordant pairs.

Points the paper makes about the study in general: Repertoire similarity did not differ between concordant and discordant twins, which could be due to limited statistical power. Because patients were on differing immunosuppressive treatments, the repertoires may have picked up extra background noise and inter-individual variability. The results gave no support for a single strong signal or clonotype linked to IBD. TCRbeta repertoire diversity, by inverse Simpson index, was decreased in IBD patients compared with their healthy co-twins. Distinction between different T cell subtypes could not be achieved in the analysis. Compared with healthy twins, IBD patients shared fewer clonotypes with other individuals, and the difference was most pronounced in patients with signs of disease activity.

A 2.5 ml peripheral blood sample was drawn into PAXgene tubes per donor and stored at -80°C. Without T cell sorting, total RNA was isolated from whole blood using the PAXgene blood miRNA kit on an automated QIAcube. Peripheral blood from monozygotic twin pairs, either concordant or discordant for inflammatory bowel disease, underwent deep TCRalpha and TCRbeta repertoire profiling that used unique molecular barcoding. Smoking habits were recorded for all twin pairs, and each individual was classified as a current, former or never smoker. The CDR3, from cysteine to phenylalanine, totals 19 residues. Only the protein sequence is given. Sequences LGHNA (CDR1) and YSLEER (CDR2) are obtained from the germline V gene. The library came from 5' RACE. Each TCR library was prepared from about 3.5 ug of total RNA. For each sample, cDNA was synthesized in eight separate reactions using SMARTScribe reverse transcriptase. Unique molecular identifiers containing a 6-nucleotide sample barcode were introduced through template switching during cDNA synthesis. TCRalpha and TCRbeta cDNA was amplified by two nested PCRs of 16 and 9 cycles, with bead purification after each PCR. Before amplification, cDNA was treated with uracil DNA-glycosylase and purified using the QIAquick PCR purification kit. In the second PCR, Illumina TruSeq-compatible adapters and sample-specific barcodes were added. TapeStation and Qubit were used to check library quality and concentration, and 4 to 6.5 ng of each library went into the pool. The pooled libraries were sequenced with 2 x 100 bp reads and custom sequencing primers on an Illumina HiSeq2500 single-index Rapid Run. Under the source paper's analysis protocol: MiGEC version 1.2.6 was used for UMI-based consensus assembly to correct PCR and sequencing errors. V(D)J alignment, clonotype assembly and CDR3 extraction were performed with MiXCR version 2.1.1. Normalisation of gene usage, clonotype sharing and MAIT/NKT TCR abundance was achieved by analysing the top 1000, 10 000 and 20 000 clonotypes per sample. After downsampling to 27 000 UMIs, diversity was calculated as the inverse Simpson index using the vegan R package. Paired Mann-Whitney U tests were applied to discordant twin pairs, with Benjamini-Hochberg correction for multiple testing. TCRdb reprocessed the reads and provides one entry for every CDR3 protein sequence; no DNA is given. The V and J calls and clone size are TCRdb's, not the authors'. The sample's table lists a count of about 380,000 distinct CDR3 sequences. Of the sample, 2% to 3% is held by the ten largest clones.

The chain couples TRBV4-3 to TRBJ2-1; TCRdb returns TRBD2, unconfirmable since there is no DNA. The sample taken for sequencing was blood. The TCR comes from a human donor with ulcerative colitis or Crohn's disease, or a healthy co-twin of an affected twin (not recorded which). This receptor has the CDR3 CASSQARLAGGMTYNEQFF.